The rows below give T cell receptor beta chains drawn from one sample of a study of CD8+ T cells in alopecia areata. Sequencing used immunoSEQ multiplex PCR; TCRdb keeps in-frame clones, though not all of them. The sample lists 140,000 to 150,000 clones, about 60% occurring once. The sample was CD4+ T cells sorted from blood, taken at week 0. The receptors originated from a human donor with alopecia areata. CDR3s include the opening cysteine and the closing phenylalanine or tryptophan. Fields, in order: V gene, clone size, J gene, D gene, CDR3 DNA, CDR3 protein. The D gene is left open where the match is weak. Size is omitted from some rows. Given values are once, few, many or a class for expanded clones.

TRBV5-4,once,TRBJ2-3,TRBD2,TGTGCCAGCAGCTTCCCAGCGGGGGTCACAGATACGCAGTATTTT,CASSFPAGVTDTQYF
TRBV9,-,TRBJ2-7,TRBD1,TGTGCCAGCAGCCGGGGACAGTCACCGTCCTACGAGCAGTACTTC,CASSRGQSPSYEQYF
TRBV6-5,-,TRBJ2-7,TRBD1,TGTGCCAGCAGTTACAGACAGGGGGGGTACGAGCAGTACTTC,CASSYRQGGYEQYF
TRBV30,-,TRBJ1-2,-,TGTGCCTGGAGTGTACTCAAAGATGGCTACACCTTC,CAWSVLKDGYTF
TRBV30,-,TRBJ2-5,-,TGTGCCTGGGCCCAACCGGAGACCCAGTACTTC,CAWAQPETQYF
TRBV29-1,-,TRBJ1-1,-,TGCAGCGCCAGGACAGCGAACACTGAAGCTTTCTTT,CSARTANTEAFF
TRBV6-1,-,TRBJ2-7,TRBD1,TGTGCCAGCAGTGAGGTAAGGGACAGTCGCGAGGAGCAGTACTTC,CASSEVRDSREEQYF
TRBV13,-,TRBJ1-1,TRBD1,TGTGCCAGCAGCCTCTACTCAGGACAGGGTGAAGCTTTCTTT,CASSLYSGQGEAFF
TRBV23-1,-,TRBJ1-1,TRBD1,TGCGCCAGCAGTCGGGACAGGGGGAACACTGAAGCTTTCTTT,CASSRDRGNTEAFF
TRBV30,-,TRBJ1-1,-,TGTGCCTGGAGTCCCGGATTGGGCACTGAAGCTTTCTTT,CAWSPGLGTEAFF
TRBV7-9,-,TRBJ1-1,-,TGTGCCAGCAGCTTAGCTGGCTCCTTAAGGAACACTGAAGCTTTCTTT,CASSLAGSLRNTEAFF
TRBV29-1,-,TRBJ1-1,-,TGCAGCGCGAGAGGGACTGAAGCTTTCTTT,CSARGTEAFF
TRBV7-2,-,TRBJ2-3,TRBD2,TGTGCCAGCAGCACCGGACTAGTCGAAACGCAGTATTTT,CASSTGLVETQYF
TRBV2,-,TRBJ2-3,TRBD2,TGTGCCAGCAGTGTCTTCGGCGGGGGGGTCACAGATACGCAGTATTTT,CASSVFGGGVTDTQYF